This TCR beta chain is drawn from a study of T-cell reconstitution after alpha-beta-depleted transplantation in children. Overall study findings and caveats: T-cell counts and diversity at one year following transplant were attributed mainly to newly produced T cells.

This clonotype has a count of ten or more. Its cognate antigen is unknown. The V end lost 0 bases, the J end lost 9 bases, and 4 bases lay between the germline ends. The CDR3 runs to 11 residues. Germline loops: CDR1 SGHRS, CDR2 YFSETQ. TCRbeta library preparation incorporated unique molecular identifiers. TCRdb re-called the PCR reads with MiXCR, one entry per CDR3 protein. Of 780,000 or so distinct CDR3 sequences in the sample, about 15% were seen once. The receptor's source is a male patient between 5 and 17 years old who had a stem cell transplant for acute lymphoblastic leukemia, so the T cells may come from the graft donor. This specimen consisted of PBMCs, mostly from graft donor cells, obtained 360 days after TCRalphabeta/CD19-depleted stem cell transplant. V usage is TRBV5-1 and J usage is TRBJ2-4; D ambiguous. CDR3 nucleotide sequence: TGCGCCAGCAGCTTGGACCGCATTCAGTACTTC. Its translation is CASSLDRIQYF.